This T cell receptor (beta chain) was found in a study of T-cell memory formation after mild COVID-19. Overall study results and limits: SARS-CoV-2 specificity of second-wave clones peaking day 37 was unconfirmed. The study found balanced CD4/CD8 in clones contracting day 15 to 85 and a CD4+ lean in later expanders. The appearance of some responding clones in pre-infection memory suggested that cross-reactive memory joined. Contracting CD4+ clones lay largely in CM and EM, with CD8+ ones residing in EMRA.

TCRdb itself ran the 5' RACE reads through MiXCR, one entry per CDR3 protein. The data contain more than 250,000 distinct CDR3 sequences, roughly 18% of them singletons. The V gene's germline CDR1 is ENHRY and CDR2 SYGVKD. CDR3 length equals 14 residues. Deletions cut 1 base from V and 2 bases from J, with 7 bases between. This clonotype was recorded many times. Its specificity is not known. The receptor comes from a man aged 18-30 years who had mild COVID-19 (a few samples of this study predate the infection). Cell type and time point are not known. The specimen sequenced was PBMCs or a T cell subset sorted from them (not recorded which). This chain links TRBV10-3 with TRBJ2-3; D not certain. The CDR3 bases are TGTGCCATCAGTGAGTGGACCTACACAGATACGCAGTATTTT. It translates to CAISEWTYTDTQYF.